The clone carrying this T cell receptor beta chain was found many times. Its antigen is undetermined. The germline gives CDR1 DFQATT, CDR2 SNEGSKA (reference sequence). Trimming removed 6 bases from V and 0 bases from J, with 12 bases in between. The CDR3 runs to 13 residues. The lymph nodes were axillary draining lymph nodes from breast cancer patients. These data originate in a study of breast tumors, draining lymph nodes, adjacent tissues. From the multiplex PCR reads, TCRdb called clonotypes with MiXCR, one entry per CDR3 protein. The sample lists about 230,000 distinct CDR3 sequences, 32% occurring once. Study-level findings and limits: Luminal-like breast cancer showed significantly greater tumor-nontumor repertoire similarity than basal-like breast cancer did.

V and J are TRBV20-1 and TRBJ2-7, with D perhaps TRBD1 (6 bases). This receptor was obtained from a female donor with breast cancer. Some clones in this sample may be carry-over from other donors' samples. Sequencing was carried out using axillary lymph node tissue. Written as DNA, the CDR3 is TGCAGTGCAAATACAGGGATCTCCTACGAGCAGTACTTC. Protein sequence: CSANTGISYEQYF.